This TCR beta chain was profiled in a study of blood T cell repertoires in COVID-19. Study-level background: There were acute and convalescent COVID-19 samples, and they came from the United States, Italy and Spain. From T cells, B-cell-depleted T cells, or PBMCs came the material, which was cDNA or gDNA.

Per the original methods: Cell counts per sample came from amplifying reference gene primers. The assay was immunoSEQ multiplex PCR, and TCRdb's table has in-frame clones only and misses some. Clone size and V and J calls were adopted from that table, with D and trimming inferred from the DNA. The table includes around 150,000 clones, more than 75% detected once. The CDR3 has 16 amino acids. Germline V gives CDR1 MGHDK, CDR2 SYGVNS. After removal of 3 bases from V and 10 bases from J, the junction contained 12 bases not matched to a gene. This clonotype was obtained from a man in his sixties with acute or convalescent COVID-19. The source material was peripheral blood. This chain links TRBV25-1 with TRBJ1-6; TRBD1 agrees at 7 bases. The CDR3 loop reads CASSERNHRGDSPLHF. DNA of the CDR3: TGTGCCAGCAGTGAGCGAAATCACAGGGGAGACTCACCCCTCCACTTT. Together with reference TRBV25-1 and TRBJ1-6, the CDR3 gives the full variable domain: EADIYQTPRYLVIGTGKKITLECSQTMGHDKMYWYQQDPGMELHLIHYSYGVNSTEKGDLSSESTVSRIRTEHFPLTLESARPSHTSQYLCASSERNHRGDSPLHFGNGTRLTVT.